These 20 T cell receptor beta chains originate from one sample sequenced in a study of pediatric ulcerative colitis. Profiled with immunoSEQ multiplex PCR; TCRdb holds only in-frame clones, not every one. The data show about 12,000 clones, approximately 80% seen once. Rectal tissue came from one to two pinch biopsies taken at colonoscopy. The sequenced material came from gut tissue. These receptor sequences come from a boy younger than 18 who was a control in a study of pediatric ulcerative colitis.

The chain recombines TRBV27 with TRBJ2-1; 8 bases are shared with TRBD2. CDR1 MNHEY and CDR2 SMNVEV come from the germline V gene (reference sequence). The CDR3 is 19 residues long. V lost 7 bases to trimming and J lost 0 bases; unmatched junction nucleotides: 17. DNA of the CDR3: TGTGCCAGCACCGGGAGGGGACCTAGCGGCCTAAGCTCCTACAATGAGCAGTTCTTC. Its protein is CASTGRGPSGLSSYNEQFF.

The chain recombines TRBV18 with TRBJ2-1, with D unresolved. The CDR3 spans 17 residues. Germline values: CDR1 KGHSH, CDR2 LQKENI. V lost 0 bases to trimming and J lost 0 bases, with 12 bases between them. The CDR3 sequence: CASSPPARPSSYNEQFF. CDR3 coding DNA: TGTGCCAGCTCACCACCGGCCCGCCCGAGCTCCTACAATGAGCAGTTCTTC.

The V call is TRBV7-9, the J call TRBJ2-3; tentative D call: TRBD2 (6 bases). The ends were cut back, 0 bases at V and 2 bases at J, with 12 bases in the middle. This CDR3 spans 16 amino acids. The germline CDR1 and CDR2 sequences are SEHNR and FQNEAQ (reference sequence). CDR3 loop: CASSLASGGATDTQYF. CDR3 DNA: TGTGCCAGCAGCTTAGCGTCAGGAGGGGCCACAGATACGCAGTATTTT.

This rearrangement joins TRBV27 to TRBJ1-5, with 7 nucleotides matching TRBD1. The CDR3 covers 17 residues. Germline V lookup: CDR1 MNHEY, CDR2 SMNVEV (reference sequence). V shed 1 base and J 2 bases; nucleotides not matched to a gene: 8. Written as DNA, the CDR3 is TGTGCCAGCAGTTTATTACTCCCAACAGGGGGCAATCAGCCCCAGCATTTT. Its translation: CASSLLLPTGGNQPQHF.

The chain couples TRBV5-1 to TRBJ2-1; 12 bases are shared with TRBD2. The CDR3 sequence is 14 residues long. After removal of 4 bases from V and 7 bases from J, the junction contained 3 bases not matched to a gene. CDR1 and CDR2 from the germline V gene are SGHRS and YFSETQ. The CDR3 region has the DNA TGCGCCAGCAGCGCCGGGACTAGCGGGAATGAGCAGTTCTTC. Its protein product is CASSAGTSGNEQFF.

The rearrangement joins TRBV7-9 to TRBJ2-7, with a tentative D call TRBD2 (6 bases). Germline V gene data show CDR1 as SEHNR and CDR2 as FQNEAQ (reference sequence). This CDR3 has 16 residues. The V gene lost 2 bases and the J gene lost 3 bases, with 17 bases spanning the gap. CDR3 sequence: CASSLTWGEWRYEQYF. The CDR3 nucleotides are TGTGCCAGCAGCTTAACCTGGGGGGAGTGGCGCTACGAGCAGTACTTC.

This clone was counted a few times. This chain joins TRBV6-1 and TRBJ1-5, with D perhaps TRBD1 (6 bases). There are 15 residues in the CDR3. Trimming stripped 8 bases from V and 6 bases from J, with 20 bases between. Germline V gene sequence: CDR1 MNHNS, CDR2 SASEGT. The CDR3 spells CASSALQGGSQPQHF. Here the CDR3 DNA reads TGTGCCAGCTCTGCACTACAGGGAGGTAGTCAGCCCCAGCATTTT.

V gene TRBV11-2 combines with J gene TRBJ2-2; D unresolved. CDR3 length: 14 amino acids. The V end was cut by 2 bases, the J end by 2 bases, with 6 bases between. Looked up from germline, CDR1 is SGHAT and CDR2 is FQNNGV. This chain's CDR3 is CASSLMGNTGELFF. The CDR3 region has the DNA TGTGCCAGCAGCTTAATGGGTAACACCGGGGAGCTGTTTTTT.

The chain uses TRBV5-4 and TRBJ1-2; 10 bases align to TRBD1. Per germline, CDR1 SGHNT and CDR2 YYREEE (reference sequence). The CDR3 consists of 13 residues. J gave up 8 bases and V 2 bases, and 3 bases lay outside the gene matches. The CDR3 sequence: CASSFGQGGGYTF. The CDR3 region has the DNA TGTGCCAGCAGCTTTGGACAGGGGGGCGGCTACACCTTC.

This clone is termed medium-sized. This chain uses TRBV7-9 with TRBJ1-2; D may be TRBD1 (6 bases). The CDR3 runs to 16 residues. Germline lookup yields CDR1 SEHNR and CDR2 FQNEAQ (reference sequence). Trimming removed 5 bases at V and 2 bases at J, with 18 bases between. CDR3 bases: TGTGCCAGCAGCAGGACAGCTAGCCCCCGAAACTATGGCTACACCTTC. It encodes CASSRTASPRNYGYTF.

For the CDR3, the DNA is TGTGCCAGCAGCCCAACGTCGGGGGCCGCGTCCTACGAGCAGTACGTC. Protein: CASSPTSGAASYEQYV. The gene calls are TRBV7-8 and TRBJ2-7; D possibly uses TRBD1 or TRBD2 (6 bases each). The CDR3 has 16 amino acids. Germline V CDR1 and CDR2: SGHVS, FQNEAQ. Trimming took off 5 bases at V and 1 base at J, with 18 bases between the two ends.

The chain recombines TRBV15 with TRBJ1-1; 7 nucleotides agree with TRBD1. This CDR3 has 13 amino acids. The ends lost 5 bases at V and 6 bases at J; junction bases unmatched: 6. Germline V gene data show CDR1 as LNHNV and CDR2 as YYDKDF (reference sequence). Written as DNA, the CDR3 is TGTGCCACCAGCCTTCGCCAGGGGGCTGAAGCTTTCTTT. It translates to CATSLRQGAEAFF.

This rearrangement joins TRBV19 to TRBJ1-1, with 11 bases lining up with TRBD1. The germline CDR1 and CDR2 sequences are LNHDA and SQIVND (reference sequence). CDR3 size: 15 residues. V lost 7 bases and J lost 3; bases outside the gene matches: 7. CDR3 in amino acids: CASNEGQGGYTEAFF. CDR3 nucleotide sequence: TGTGCCAGTAATGAGGGACAGGGGGGGTACACTGAAGCTTTCTTT.

The genes are TRBV5-4 and TRBJ1-5; D gene ambiguous. Germline CDR1 SGHNT, CDR2 YYREEE (reference sequence). This CDR3 is 14 amino acids long. Trimming shortened V by 4 bases and J by 6 bases, and 14 bases separated the two germline ends. Here the CDR3 reads CASSHDKSAQPQHF. DNA of the CDR3: TGTGCCAGCAGCCATGACAAGTCGGCTCAGCCCCAGCATTTT.

The chain employs TRBV5-6 and TRBJ2-3, with D possibly being TRBD2 (5 bases). Germline CDR1 reads SGHDT; CDR2 reads YYEEEE. Trimming took 0 bases from V and 0 from J, leaving 5 bases between them. The CDR3 spans 14 residues. The CDR3 here is CASSLGGSTDTQYF. The CDR3 nucleotides read TGTGCCAGCAGCTTGGGAGGGAGCACAGATACGCAGTATTTT.

This chain joins TRBV5-1 and TRBJ2-3, with D perhaps given as TRBD1 or TRBD2 (5 bases each). This CDR3 region has 17 residues. Trimming took 0 bases from V and 0 from J, leaving 14 bases between them. Germline assignment: CDR1 SGHRS and CDR2 YFSETQ. The CDR3 DNA is TGCGCCAGCAGCTTGGTCGGGACCTCCTCTAGCACAGATACGCAGTATTTT. Amino acids: CASSLVGTSSSTDTQYF. Supplemented by reference TRBV5-1 and TRBJ2-3, the full variable domain reads KAGVTQTPRYLIKTRGQQVTLSCSPISGHRSVSWYQQTPGQGLQFLFEYFSETQRNKGNFPGRFSGRQFSNSRSEMNVSTLELGDSALYLCASSLVGTSSSTDTQYFGPGTRLTVL.

CDR3 in amino acids: CASSAGSYEQYV. The CDR3 region has the DNA TGTGCCAGCTCAGCGGGTTCCTACGAGCAGTACGTC. The chain recombines TRBV18 with TRBJ2-7; D might be TRBD2 (5 bases). The V gene lost 5 bases and the J gene lost 1 base, with 6 bases spanning the gap. In germline, CDR1 is KGHSH, CDR2 LQKENI. The CDR3 has 12 residues.

The sample holds one count of this clone. The chain employs TRBV28 and TRBJ1-1; a possible D gene is TRBD1 (6 bases). The length of the CDR3 is 14 residues. V shed 9 bases and J shed 2 bases, with 16 bases lying between them. Germline lookup yields CDR1 MDHEN and CDR2 SYDVKM. The CDR3 coding sequence is TGTGCCAGTTTAGGGGGGGATGGAAACACTGAAGCTTTCTTT. Protein sequence: CASLGGDGNTEAFF.

The gene calls are TRBV11-3 and TRBJ2-5, with D unclear. Germline V gene sequence: CDR1 SGHNT, CDR2 YENEEA. The CDR3 is 13 residues long. V lost 0 bases to trimming and J lost 6 bases, with 8 bases between them. The CDR3 spells CASSLEAIQTQYF. The CDR3 DNA is TGTGCCAGCAGCTTAGAGGCGATCCAGACCCAGTACTTC. Together with reference TRBV11-3 and TRBJ2-5, the CDR3 gives the full variable domain: EAGVVQSPRYKIIEKKQPVAFWCNPISGHNTLYWYLQNLGQGPELLIRYENEEAVDDSQLPKDRFSAERLKGVDSTLKIQPAELGDSAVYLCASSLEAIQTQYFGPGTRLLVL.

V gene TRBV10-3 combines with J gene TRBJ2-3; possible D gene TRBD2, 6 bases. Trimming stripped 6 bases from V and 1 base from J, with 14 bases between. Germline assignment: CDR1 ENHRY and CDR2 SYGVKD. The length of the CDR3 is 15 residues. For the CDR3, the DNA is TGTGCCATCAGGCACAACGGGGGAGGCACAGATACGCAGTATTTT. It codes for CAIRHNGGGTDTQYF.